What follows describes a single T cell receptor (beta chain). The sample holds one count of this clone. The antigen it recognizes is unknown. No much larger clone is present one base from it, and per-base qualities are unavailable. One collaborating source in Seattle enrolled patients during active infection and followed them longitudinally through the course of disease. Each collaborating institution followed its own protocols to collect whole blood in K2EDTA tubes. For TCRbeta analysis, collaborators shipped samples as frozen whole blood, isolated PBMCs, or DNA extracted from either of those sample types. These data come from a study of blood T cell repertoires in COVID-19 (dated by TCRdb to about 2020). At the level of the whole study: The collaborator samples originated in the United States, Italy and Spain and spanned the acute and convalescent phases of COVID-19. Where available, HLA class I and class II types were taken from metadata supplied by the sample provider and were not determined by assay-based typing. The prospective study material was composed of cDNA or gDNA derived from T cells, B-cell-depleted T cells, or PBMCs. Samples were obtained from the ongoing ImmuneRACE study (first 160 participants) and from about 1,300 subjects provided by 6 global collaborators. A de-identified subject ID, COVID-19 status, age in years and sex were almost always included in the sample metadata. The repertoires were released in a freely available public database intended as a resource for research on the immune response to SARS-CoV-2. The dataset comprised deeply sampled blood TCRbeta repertoires from subjects exposed to, actively infected with, or recovered from COVID-19. Summary of the overall study and its limitations: The quantity of clinical and demographic metadata differed by source and by participant and was supplied without curation.

TCRbeta CDR3 regions were amplified from genomic DNA using the immunoSEQ Assay, a bias-controlled multiplex PCR. In the original analysis: The number of nucleated cells in each sample was estimated by amplification of reference gene primers within the assay. To quantify the absolute abundance of each unique TCRbeta CDR3 rearrangement, sequence reads were collapsed and filtered. For each sample, productive Simpson clonality was calculated as the square root of Simpson's diversity index across productive rearrangements. TCRdb obtained this table from immuneACCESS and retained in-frame rearrangements with V and J assigned. These tables miss some clones; where compared with another copy, unresolved V genes account for less than half of the shortfall, and the remainder is unexplained. V, J and clone size reflect that table, while D and trimming were determined from the DNA. The sample table records around 330,000 clones; 70% to 90% of these occur just once. Under 2% of the sample is in the top ten clones.

The sequence was collected from a woman aged 25 to 39 with COVID-19, enrolled during active disease. Sequenced material: peripheral blood.

The CDR3 reads as follows: CASSEKFSVTEAFF. The DNA reads as follows: TGTGCCAGCAGTGAAAAATTTTCGGTCACTGAAGCTTTCTTT. The chain couples TRBV2 to TRBJ1-1; the D gene is not confidently resolved. The germline ends are 11 bases apart after V is trimmed by 2 bases and J by 4 bases. CDR1 SNHLY and CDR2 FYNNEI are derived from the germline V gene. Counted from cysteine to phenylalanine, this CDR3 has 14 amino acids. Only CDR3 DNA remains: 42 bases, in frame from the first base.